This T cell receptor (beta chain) appears in the sequencing data of a study of cytotoxic CD8 clonotypes in ibrutinib-treated CLL. Study overall: Results showed approximately 25 partial and 2 complete responses; following median roughly 68 months, roughly 14 remained remitted, roughly 12 advanced. On average, almost 95,000 productive rearrangements and around 260,000 productive templates per sample.

The repertoire was sequenced with immunoSEQ multiplex PCR; TCRdb's copy has only in-frame clones and lacks some. The sample lists a few hundred thousand clones; 70% to 80% were seen once. V shed 4 bases and J shed 1 base, with 13 bases lying between them. Germline CDR1 is MGHRA and CDR2 is YSYEKL. The CDR3 contains 15 residues. Study observations and caveats: Clonality rose at ibrutinib response and fell back toward baseline at progression. Starting clonality was above that of age-matched healthy donors and tracked circulating CD8+ T-cell counts.

As regards this clone: Its antigen is unidentified.

The sequenced sample was PBMCs, obtained before ibrutinib treatment. The chain joins TRBV4-1 to TRBJ1-1; a possible D gene is TRBD1 (5 bases). This clonotype was obtained from a human donor with chronic lymphocytic leukemia. CDR3 sequence: CASSPRTWANTEAFF. In DNA form, the CDR3 reads TGCGCCAGCAGCCCGCGGACATGGGCGAACACTGAAGCTTTCTTT.